This T cell receptor (beta chain) was profiled in a study of neurological immune-mediated disorders. The cDNA was generated by 5'RACE with 10-nucleotide random UMIs. TCRdb re-analysed the 5' RACE reads in MiXCR, keeping a single row per CDR3 protein. The table has fewer than 30,000 distinct CDR3 sequences, about 13% seen once. This clonotype was counted ten times or more. The CDR3 consists of 16 residues. The germline V and J ends were trimmed by 1 base and 5 bases, with 15 bases remaining between them. Germline values: CDR1 SEHNR, CDR2 FQNEAQ (reference sequence). The receptor comes from a woman between 55 and 75 years old with HTLV-1-associated myelopathy (HAM/TSP). V is TRBV7-9 and J is TRBJ2-1, with D tentatively TRBD1 or TRBD2 (5 bases each). The material sequenced was PBMCs. The chain's CDR3 is CASSLGWGLANNEQFF. For the CDR3, the DNA is TGTGCCAGCAGCTTAGGTTGGGGCCTAGCAAACAATGAGCAGTTCTTC.